The rows below give T cell receptor beta chains drawn from one sample of a study of Ad26.COV2.S vaccination and SARS-CoV-2 variants. The method was immunoSEQ multiplex PCR; TCRdb's version includes in-frame clones alone and lacks a portion of them. The table includes about 350,000 clones, about 85% detected once. Sample: peripheral blood, taken in a trial of Ad26.COV2.S vaccine versus placebo. The receptor source for this set is a person aged 18-65 years who received the Ad26.COV2.S COVID-19 vaccine or a placebo. The CDR3 runs from the conserved cysteine through the conserved F or W.

V gene	J gene	CDR3 protein
TRBV5-6	TRBJ1-6	CASSLEARTSSPLHF
TRBV10-3	TRBJ2-3	CAISLTSGGAKDTQYF
TRBV19	TRBJ1-4	CASTAIATNEKLFF
TRBV5-1	TRBJ1-2	CASSFGGDYGYTF
TRBV6-5	TRBJ1-1	CASSPGQGSTEAFF
TRBV28	TRBJ1-2	CASSLTGGRTHGYTF
TRBV5-1	TRBJ1-4	CASSPTGGGGEKLFF
TRBV10-3	TRBJ2-2	CAISARELNPDTGELFF
TRBV28	TRBJ2-3	CASSHASGRAQGTDTQYF
TRBV15	TRBJ2-1	CATSTRRLVDEQFF
TRBV15	TRBJ2-5	CATSRGSSGGYQETQYF
TRBV5-3	TRBJ1-6	CARSLIPPSGSEGNSPLHF
TRBV21-1	TRBJ1-2	CASSETGGARYGYTF
TRBV7-9	TRBJ2-7	CASSSRDKNYEQYF
TRBV6-5	TRBJ2-1	CASRLSGTNNEQFF
TRBV7-2	TRBJ2-7	CASSLYRGQGPYEQYF
TRBV12-5	TRBJ2-1	CASGGTPYMNEQFF
TRBV25-1	TRBJ2-5	CASSEGTGLVQETQYF
TRBV6-5	TRBJ1-1	CASSYMQGAEAFF
TRBV5-6	TRBJ1-4	CASSSRTGGVEKLFF
TRBV19	TRBJ2-7	CASSSTGGSYEQYF
TRBV6-1	TRBJ2-7	CASSEGEEFYEQYF
TRBV18	TRBJ2-3	CASSPRPSTDTQYF
TRBV30	TRBJ2-1	CAGGLRGNEQFF
TRBV11-2	TRBJ2-1	CASSWGRQRGKGEQFF
TRBV4-1	TRBJ2-1	CASSLPIRAGGPYNEQFF
TRBV5-1	TRBJ2-1	CASSLILAGSKGTEQFF
TRBV9	TRBJ2-1	CASSVVADYNEQFF
TRBV20-1	TRBJ2-1	CSAGEAYEQFF
TRBV14	TRBJ1-2	CASSRPGQSPLGYTF
TRBV24-1	TRBJ2-1	CATSLTSGVYNEQFF